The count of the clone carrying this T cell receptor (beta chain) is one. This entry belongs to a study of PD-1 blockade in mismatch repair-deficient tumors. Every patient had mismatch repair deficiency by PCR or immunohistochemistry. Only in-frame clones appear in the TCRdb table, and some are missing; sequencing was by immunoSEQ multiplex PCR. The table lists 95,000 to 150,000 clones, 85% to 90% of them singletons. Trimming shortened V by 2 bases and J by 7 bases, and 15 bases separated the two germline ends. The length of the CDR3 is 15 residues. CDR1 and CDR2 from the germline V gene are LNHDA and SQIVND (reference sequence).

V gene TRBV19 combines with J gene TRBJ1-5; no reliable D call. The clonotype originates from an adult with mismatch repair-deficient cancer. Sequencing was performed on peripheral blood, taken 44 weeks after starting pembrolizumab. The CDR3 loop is CASSISQYGRQPQHF. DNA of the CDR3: TGTGCCAGTAGTATAAGTCAGTACGGAAGGCAGCCCCAGCATTTT. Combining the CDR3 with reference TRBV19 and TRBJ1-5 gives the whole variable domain DGGITQSPKYLFRKEGQNVTLSCEQNLNHDAMYWYRQDPGQGLRLIYYSQIVNDFQKGDIAEGYSVSREKKESFPLTVTSAQKNPTAFYLCASSISQYGRQPQHFGDGTRLSIL.